This T cell receptor (beta chain) was retrieved from a study of T-cell memory formation after mild COVID-19. Overall study context: Clusters were largely donor specific. Study conclusions and caveats: Clones that contracted from day 15 to 85 had balanced CD4/CD8; later expanders were CD4+ biased. Day 37-peaking second-wave clones had unconfirmed SARS-CoV-2 specificity.

The ends were cut back, 4 bases at V and 1 base at J, with 13 bases in the middle. CDR1 and CDR2 from the germline V gene are LGHNA and YSLEER. The CDR3 runs 15 residues. Constant-segment primers and 5'RACE yielded cDNA libraries for TCR alpha and TCR beta, each carrying sample barcodes and UMIs. Each CDR3 protein gets one entry after TCRdb re-called the 5' RACE reads with MiXCR. The sample shows 270,000 or so distinct CDR3 sequences, over 15% of them seen only once. This clonotype came up a few times. Its antigen remains unidentified. Material for sequencing was PBMCs or a T cell subset sorted from them (not recorded which). J is TRBJ1-1 and V is TRBV4-3; D is uncertain. The sequence came from a man younger than 35 who had mild COVID-19 (a few samples of this study predate the infection). Cell type and time point are not known. CDR3 bases: TGCGCCAGCAGCCTGGGGATCCTGGGGAACACTGAAGCTTTCTTT. It is translated as CASSLGILGNTEAFF.